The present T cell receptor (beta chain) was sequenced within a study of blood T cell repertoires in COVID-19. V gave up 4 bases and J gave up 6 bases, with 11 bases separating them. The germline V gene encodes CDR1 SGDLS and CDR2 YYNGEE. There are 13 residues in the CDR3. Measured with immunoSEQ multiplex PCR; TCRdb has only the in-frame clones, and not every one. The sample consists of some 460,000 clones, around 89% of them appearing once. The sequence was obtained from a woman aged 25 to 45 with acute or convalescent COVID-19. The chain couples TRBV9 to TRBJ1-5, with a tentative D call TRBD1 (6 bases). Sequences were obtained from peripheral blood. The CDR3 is CASSTGLSQPQHF. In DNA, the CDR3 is TGTGCCAGCAGCACAGGGCTAAGTCAGCCCCAGCATTTT.